These T cell receptor beta chains were read from a single sample in a study of blood T cells in healthy people across ages. TCRdb recomputed calls from the 5' RACE reads with MiXCR, one row per CDR3 protein. The data show roughly 1,000,000 distinct CDR3 sequences, under 30% seen once. The same data also went into a second study, on T cells of mothers and their children.

The sequenced sample consisted of blood. The origin of the receptors is a girl aged 2 to 9 in good health. CDR3s include the opening cysteine and the closing phenylalanine or tryptophan. Each record gives: CDR3 length, clone size, D gene, V gene, J gene, CDR3 DNA, CDR3 protein. D genes are given only for firm matches. Clone size appears in some rows only: once, few, many, or a class for an expanded clone.

16	few	TRBD2	TRBV4-3	TRBJ2-1	TGCGCCAGCAGCCAAGATGGGGCGGGGGGGCCCAATGGGCAGTTCTTC	CASSQDGAGGPNGQFF
14	-	-	TRBV2	TRBJ2-3	TGTGCCAGCAGTGACCCTGGGAGCACAGATACGCAGTATTTT	CASSDPGSTDTQYF
13	-	-	TRBV9	TRBJ1-5	TGTGCCAGCAGCGTAGACCTGGGGCAGCCCCAGCATTTT	CASSVDLGQPQHF
22	-	TRBD1	TRBV11-1	TRBJ1-4	TGTGCCAGCAGCTTAGATGGGACAGGTCCGGAGTCGGTTTTCCCAACTAATGAAAAACTGTTTTTT	CASSLDGTGPESVFPTNEKLFF
13	-	-	TRBV20-1	TRBJ1-2	TGCAGTGCTTGGGACGATCGTGGCTATGGCTACACCTTC	CSAWDDRGYGYTF
15	-	-	TRBV4-3	TRBJ2-7	TGCGCCAGCAGCCAACACGCGGGCAGGGACTACGAGCAGTACTTC	CASSQHAGRDYEQYF
15	few	-	TRBV2	TRBJ2-1	TGTGCCAGCAGTTTCGTCCCCCCGGGCATGAATGAGCAGTTCTTC	CASSFVPPGMNEQFF
15	few	-	TRBV6-1	TRBJ2-4	TGTGCCAGCAGCGACCTTAGGTGGGGCAAAAACATTCAGTACTTC	CASSDLRWGKNIQYF
16	-	TRBD2	TRBV7-2	TRBJ2-5	TGTGCCAGCAGCCGCCGACTAGCGGGGGACCAAGAGACCCAGTACTTC	CASSRRLAGDQETQYF
11	few	-	TRBV20-1	TRBJ2-1	TGCAGTGCTAGAAATGAGGATGAGCAGTTCTTC	CSARNEDEQFF
16	-	TRBD2	TRBV7-2	TRBJ2-7	TGTGCCTGCAGCTTGCGCGCCGGACTAGACCGTTACGAGCAGTACTTC	CACSLRAGLDRYEQYF
13	-	TRBD1	TRBV11-2	TRBJ2-5	TGTGCCAGCAGCGCCGACAGGGCAGAGACCCAGTACTTC	CASSADRAETQYF
14	few	-	TRBV7-8	TRBJ1-5	TGTGCCAGCAGCTTAGTCGGGGGGCAGCAGCCCCAGCATTTT	CASSLVGGQQPQHF
13	-	-	TRBV5-6	TRBJ1-5	TGTGCCAGCAGCCTCATGGGAACGCAGCCCCAGCATTTT	CASSLMGTQPQHF
11	many	-	TRBV28	TRBJ2-3	TGCGCCAGCAGTCCCGCTGGGGCGCAGTATTTT	CASSPAGAQYF
16	-	-	TRBV28	TRBJ1-1	TGTGCCAGCAGTGATCTTCGGACGGGATCCAACACTGAAGCTTTCTTT	CASSDLRTGSNTEAFF
14	-	-	TRBV28	TRBJ1-1	TGTGCCAGCAGCCCGACGAGCGTGAACACTGAAGCTTTCTTT	CASSPTSVNTEAFF
15	-	-	TRBV7-8	TRBJ2-3	TGTCCCAGCAGCCTGGGACGGGTAGTTCCGAATACGCAGTATTTT	CPSSLGRVVPNTQYF
15	-	TRBD1	TRBV5-1	TRBJ2-5	TGCGCCAGCAGCTACAAGGGACAGCTCCAAGAGACCCAGTACTTC	CASSYKGQLQETQYF
12	-	-	TRBV7-9	TRBJ1-1	TGTGCCAGCAGCTTAGCCCCCTTCGAAGCTTTCTTT	CASSLAPFEAFF
13	-	TRBD1	TRBV27	TRBJ2-5	TGTGCCAGCAGTCCAGGGGGGGACAGGGACTTTGACTTC	CASSPGGDRDFDF
15	-	TRBD1	TRBV27	TRBJ1-6	TGTGCCAGCAGGTACACGGACAGGGAGGGTTCACCCCTCCACTTT	CASRYTDREGSPLHF
15	-	-	TRBV10-2	TRBJ2-3	TGCGCCAGCAATCTAGGACCTACCGTAACAGATACGCAGTATTTT	CASNLGPTVTDTQYF
15	-	TRBD1	TRBV5-1	TRBJ2-3	TGCGCCAGCAGCTTACAGGGGGCCAAGGCAGATACGCAGTATTTT	CASSLQGAKADTQYF
16	-	TRBD2	TRBV7-9	TRBJ2-2	TGTGCCAGCAGCTTGCTGGGACTACCGAACACCGGGGAGCTGTTTTTT	CASSLLGLPNTGELFF
15	few	TRBD2	TRBV9	TRBJ2-2	TGTGCCAGCAGTGTTACTAGCGGGTTCACCGGGGAGCTGTTTTTT	CASSVTSGFTGELFF
19	-	-	TRBV2	TRBJ2-3	TGTGCCAGCAGTGTGTATGAATCCTGGGGGAGTGCGCGGACAGATACGCAGTATTTT	CASSVYESWGSARTDTQYF
16	-	-	TRBV4-1	TRBJ2-5	TGCGCCAGCAGCCAAATAGCGGACCCCTTGGGGGAGACCCAGTACTTC	CASSQIADPLGETQYF
13	few	-	TRBV5-6	TRBJ1-2	TGTGCCAGCAGCCAGACCCTTATTCCCGGCTACACCTTC	CASSQTLIPGYTF
17	few	TRBD1	TRBV7-6	TRBJ2-7	TGTGCCAGCAGCCCCTTAGCCCCCGGACAGGGGCTCTACGAGCAGTACTTC	CASSPLAPGQGLYEQYF
17	few	-	TRBV7-2	TRBJ1-4	TGTGCCAGCAGCCCATGGGGGGAGCGGGGGGAGAATGAAAAACTGTTTTTT	CASSPWGERGENEKLFF
13	few	-	TRBV9	TRBJ1-2	TGTGCCAGCAGCGTAGTGGACAGATATGGCTACACCTTC	CASSVVDRYGYTF
13	-	-	TRBV12-3/TRBV12-4	TRBJ1-1	TGTGCCAGCACCCGTGAGAGGGCCACTGAAGCTTTCTTT	CASTRERATEAFF
15	-	-	TRBV9	TRBJ2-2	TGTGCCAGCACAGACTGGGCTAGGGGGACCGGGGAGCTGTTTTTT	CASTDWARGTGELFF
14	many	-	TRBV7-6	TRBJ2-7	TGTGCCAGCAGCTTAGTAGGACAGTCCTACGAGCAGTACTTC	CASSLVGQSYEQYF
15	few	TRBD1	TRBV9	TRBJ1-4	TGTGCCAGCAGCGGGGGGACAGGGACCGGTGAAAAACTGTTTTTT	CASSGGTGTGEKLFF
14	few	-	TRBV4-1	TRBJ2-5	TGCGCCAGCAGCCAAGTAACCCTTCAAGAGACCCAGTACTTC	CASSQVTLQETQYF
15	-	TRBD2	TRBV27	TRBJ2-1	TGTGCCAGCAGTTTAACGGGAGGGCCGTGGTATGAGCAGTTCTTC	CASSLTGGPWYEQFF
15	few	-	TRBV4-1	TRBJ2-7	TGCGCCAGCAGCCAAGGGAGGAGCAGACTCTACGAGCAGTACTTC	CASSQGRSRLYEQYF
17	-	-	TRBV5-1	TRBJ1-6	TGCGCCAGCAGCTCCCAACCTACCGGGACACTTAATTCACCCCTCCACTTT	CASSSQPTGTLNSPLHF
13	few	TRBD2	TRBV6-5	TRBJ2-5	TGTGCCAGCACCAGCCCAGCGGGGGGGACCCAGTACTTC	CASTSPAGGTQYF
18	-	-	TRBV18	TRBJ1-5	TGTGCCAGCTCACCACGTCGAGGGGAGAGCAATAGCAATCAGCCCCAGCATTTT	CASSPRRGESNSNQPQHF
15	-	-	TRBV20-1	TRBJ2-7	TGCAGTGCTAGGACTCAGGGATGGAGCCTCTACGAGCAGTACTTC	CSARTQGWSLYEQYF
12	few	-	TRBV29-1	TRBJ1-1	TGCAGCGTTCTGGGGGTTGGGACTGAAGCTTTCTTT	CSVLGVGTEAFF
14	few	-	TRBV11-1	TRBJ1-3	TGTGCCAGCAGCCCGGTGACACCTGGAAACACCATATATTTT	CASSPVTPGNTIYF
12	few	TRBD2	TRBV29-1	TRBJ2-7	TGCAGCGTCGGGACTAGCGGCTACGAGCAGTACTTC	CSVGTSGYEQYF
14	-	TRBD1	TRBV7-9	TRBJ2-1	TGTGCCAGCAGCTACAGGGGAAGTGACAATGAGCAGTTCTTC	CASSYRGSDNEQFF
15	few	-	TRBV7-8	TRBJ2-5	TGTGCCAGCAGCTTACGGTGGGGGTACCAAGAGACCCAGTACTTC	CASSLRWGYQETQYF
17	few	-	TRBV7-3	TRBJ2-1	TGTGCCAGCAGCCCCCGTGACAAAATGGGCTCCTACAATGAGCAGTTCTTC	CASSPRDKMGSYNEQFF
15	-	-	TRBV9	TRBJ2-3	TGTGCCAGCAGCGAGGCGGGCGGGAGCACAGATACGCAGTATTTT	CASSEAGGSTDTQYF
19	-	TRBD2	TRBV4-3	TRBJ2-5	TGCGCCAGCAGCCAAGATCTCGGACTAGCGGAGGGGCGAATGGAGACCCAGTACTTC	CASSQDLGLAEGRMETQYF
12	once	-	TRBV27	TRBJ2-7	TGTGCCAGCGGGTTTGGATCCTACGAGCAGTACTTC	CASGFGSYEQYF
15	many	TRBD2	TRBV11-2	TRBJ2-7	TGTGCCAGCAGCTTAGCGGGAGGCCGCTCCTACGAGCAGTACTTC	CASSLAGGRSYEQYF
13	-	TRBD2	TRBV6-6	TRBJ2-5	TGTGCCAGCAGCCTTAGCGGGGGGCAGGCCCAGTACTTC	CASSLSGGQAQYF
13	-	TRBD2	TRBV12-3/TRBV12-4	TRBJ2-1	TGTGCCAGCAGTTTGACCGGGGGGGTTGAGCAGTTCTTC	CASSLTGGVEQFF